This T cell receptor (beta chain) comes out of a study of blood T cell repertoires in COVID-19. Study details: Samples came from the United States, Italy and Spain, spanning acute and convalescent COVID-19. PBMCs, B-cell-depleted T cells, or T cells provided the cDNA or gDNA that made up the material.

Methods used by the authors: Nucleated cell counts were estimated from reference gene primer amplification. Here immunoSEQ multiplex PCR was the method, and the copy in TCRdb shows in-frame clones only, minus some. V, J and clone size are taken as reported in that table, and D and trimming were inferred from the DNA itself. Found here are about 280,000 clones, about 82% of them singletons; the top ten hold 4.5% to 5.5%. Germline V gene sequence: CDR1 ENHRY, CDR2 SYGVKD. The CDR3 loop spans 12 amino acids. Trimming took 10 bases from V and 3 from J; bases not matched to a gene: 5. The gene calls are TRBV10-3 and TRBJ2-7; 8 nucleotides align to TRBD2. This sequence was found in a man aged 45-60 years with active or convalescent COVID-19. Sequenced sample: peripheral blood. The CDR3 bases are TGTGCCAGCGGAGGGACTAGCTACGAGCAGTACTTC. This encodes CASGGTSYEQYF.